These 14 T cell receptor beta chains were sequenced from one sample in a study of blood T cell repertoires in COVID-19. Method: immunoSEQ multiplex PCR; TCRdb's copy keeps in-frame clones and lacks some. The sample comprises roughly 350,000 clones, about nine tenths of which are singletons, and about 6.7% rests with the top ten. Sequenced input: peripheral blood. Receptors were obtained from a woman in her seventies with COVID-19, enrolled during active disease.

This clone was counted a few times. The V and J genes are TRBV28 and TRBJ1-2, with D maybe TRBD1 (6 bases). The CDR3 is made up of 13 amino acids. The ends were cut back, 10 bases at V and 3 bases at J, with 15 bases in the middle. Per the germline V gene, CDR1 is MDHEN and CDR2 is SYDVKM. DNA for the CDR3: TGTGCCACTCTACAGGGCACCCACTATGGCTACACCTTC. Protein sequence: CATLQGTHYGYTF.

The V gene is TRBV24-1, the J gene TRBJ1-5; perhaps TRBD1 as D (6 bases). CDR1 KGHDR and CDR2 SFDVKD come from the germline V gene. This CDR3 is 16 amino acids long. V gave up 4 bases and J gave up 7 bases, with 19 bases separating them. This CDR3 is CATSEPDSDPRQPQHF. CDR3 sequence (DNA): TGTGCCACCAGTGAACCGGACAGCGATCCACGCCAGCCCCAGCATTTT.

This clone came up once. The chain couples TRBV5-1 to TRBJ1-6; possibly TRBD1 for D (6 bases). This CDR3 region has 15 residues. V was pared by 0 bases and J by 8 bases, with 12 bases between. The germline V gene has CDR1 SGHRS and CDR2 YFSETQ. CDR3 residues: CASSLDDKGDSPLHF. In DNA, the CDR3 is TGCGCCAGCAGCTTGGATGACAAGGGGGATTCACCCCTCCACTTT.

The J gene is TRBJ1-1, the V gene TRBV28; D is ambiguous. CDR1 is MDHEN, CDR2 SYDVKM, per germline. V was trimmed by 7 bases and J by 10 bases, leaving 22 bases between them. This CDR3 region has 14 residues. CDR3 in DNA: TGTGCCAGCAAATCAATGGAGGTAGGAAAGAGAGCTTTCTTT. Protein: CASKSMEVGKRAFF. Supplemented by reference TRBV28 and TRBJ1-1, the full variable domain reads DVKVTQSSRYLVKRTGEKVFLECVQDMDHENMFWYRQDPGLGLRLIYFSYDVKMKEKGDIPEGYSVSREKKERFSLILESASTNQTSMYLCASKSMEVGKRAFFGQGTRLTVV.

The rearrangement joins TRBV11-3 to TRBJ1-2; D is unclear. This CDR3 contains 12 residues. The germline V gene encodes CDR1 SGHNT and CDR2 YENEEA. The V end lost 3 bases, the J end lost 3 bases, and 5 bases lay between the germline ends. The CDR3 protein is CASSFEDYGYTF. CDR3 DNA: TGTGCCAGCAGCTTCGAGGACTATGGCTACACCTTC.

This rearrangement joins TRBV5-1 to TRBJ2-5; possibly TRBD2 for D (5 bases). Trimming left V 0 bases short and J 3 bases short, with 9 bases between. The CDR3 consists of 14 residues. Per the germline V gene, CDR1 is SGHRS and CDR2 is YFSETQ. DNA for the CDR3: TGCGCCAGCAGCTTGGTTACGGGAAAAGAGACCCAGTACTTC. Amino acid sequence: CASSLVTGKETQYF.

The rearrangement joins TRBV28 to TRBJ1-5; D is perhaps TRBD1 (5 bases). The CDR3 covers 11 residues. Trimming took off 5 bases at V and 9 bases at J, with 8 bases between the two ends. Per the germline V gene, CDR1 is MDHEN and CDR2 is SYDVKM. The CDR3 reads CASSDQGPQHF. The CDR3 bases are TGTGCCAGCAGTGATCAGGGGCCCCAGCATTTT.

The rearrangement uses TRBV2 and TRBJ2-1; the D gene is possibly TRBD1 (5 bases). With 6 bases removed from V and 6 bases from J, the gap between germline ends came to 12 bases. The V gene's germline CDR1 is SNHLY and CDR2 FYNNEI. This CDR3 contains 13 residues. The CDR3 reads CASSLYQGNEQFF. The CDR3 nucleotides are TGTGCCAGCAGCCTATACCAGGGCAATGAGCAGTTCTTC.

This clone was seen once. J is TRBJ2-3 and V is TRBV2; 7 bases fit TRBD2. This CDR3 has 15 residues. Germline V gives CDR1 SNHLY, CDR2 FYNNEI. The trim removed 0 bases at V and 4 bases at J, leaving 4 bases unmatched. The CDR3 sequence is CASSEARGRADTQYF. The CDR3 nucleotides read TGTGCCAGCAGTGAAGCCCGGGGGAGGGCAGATACGCAGTATTTT.

This chain uses TRBV10-2 with TRBJ2-2, with D perhaps TRBD1 (5 bases). Germline V gene data show CDR1 as WSHSY and CDR2 as SAAADI. Trimming took 6 bases from V and 5 from J, leaving 10 bases between them. The CDR3 runs to 13 residues. CDR3 in amino acids: CASRRQWTGELFF. The DNA for the CDR3 is TGCGCCAGCAGGAGACAGTGGACCGGGGAGCTGTTTTTT.

Concerning this clone itself: A read error may account for a junction end that differs from germline. This sequence joins TRBV5-4 and TRBJ2-7; TRBD2 matches 10 bases. The CDR3 has 15 amino acids. The germline V gene has CDR1 SGHNT and CDR2 YYREEE (reference sequence). This CDR3 reads CTSSLVVAGGYEQYF. DNA of the CDR3: TGTACCAGCAGCTTGGTGGTAGCGGGGGGATACGAGCAGTACTTC.

A single count supports this clone. The chain has TRBV29-1 and TRBJ2-1, with D unclear. Trimming removed 2 bases from V and 4 bases from J, with 6 bases in between. The CDR3 spans 12 residues. Looked up from germline, CDR1 is SQVTM and CDR2 is ANQGSEA. CDR3 residues: CSVEFQYNEQFF. For the CDR3, the DNA is TGCAGCGTTGAATTCCAGTACAATGAGCAGTTCTTC.

This CDR3 is CTSSPPSGTGWAEQYF. In DNA form, the CDR3 reads TGCACCAGCAGCCCCCCATCCGGGACAGGGTGGGCCGAGCAGTACTTC. The chain has TRBV1 and TRBJ2-7; the table's D call of TRBD1 was not tested on the DNA. TRBV1 is reported as a pseudogene. The length of the CDR3 is 16 residues.

J is TRBJ1-2 and V is TRBV27; TRBD1 matches at 8 bases. The V gene end was trimmed by 5 bases and the J gene end by 4 bases; junction bases not matched to a gene: 6. Germline CDR1 is MNHEY and CDR2 is SMNVEV (reference sequence). The CDR3 extends over 14 amino acids. The CDR3 is CASSPDRAVYGYTF. DNA for the CDR3: TGTGCCAGCAGTCCGGACAGGGCCGTCTATGGCTACACCTTC.